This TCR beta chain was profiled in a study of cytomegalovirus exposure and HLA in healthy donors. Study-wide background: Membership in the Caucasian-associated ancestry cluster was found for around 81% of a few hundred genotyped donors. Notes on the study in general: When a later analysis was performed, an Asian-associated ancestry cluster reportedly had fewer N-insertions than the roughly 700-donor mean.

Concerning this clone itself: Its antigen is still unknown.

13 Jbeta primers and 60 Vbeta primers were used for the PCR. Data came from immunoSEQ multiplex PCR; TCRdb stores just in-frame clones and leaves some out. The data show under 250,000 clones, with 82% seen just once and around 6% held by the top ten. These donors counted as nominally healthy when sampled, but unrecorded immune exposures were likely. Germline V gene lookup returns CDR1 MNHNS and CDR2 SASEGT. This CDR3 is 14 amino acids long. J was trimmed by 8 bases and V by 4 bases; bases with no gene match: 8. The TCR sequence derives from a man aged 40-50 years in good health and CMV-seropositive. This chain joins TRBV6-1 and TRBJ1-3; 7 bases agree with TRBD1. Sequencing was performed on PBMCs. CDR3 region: CASSARQGTDTIYF. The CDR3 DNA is TGTGCCAGCAGTGCTAGACAGGGCACTGACACCATATATTTT.